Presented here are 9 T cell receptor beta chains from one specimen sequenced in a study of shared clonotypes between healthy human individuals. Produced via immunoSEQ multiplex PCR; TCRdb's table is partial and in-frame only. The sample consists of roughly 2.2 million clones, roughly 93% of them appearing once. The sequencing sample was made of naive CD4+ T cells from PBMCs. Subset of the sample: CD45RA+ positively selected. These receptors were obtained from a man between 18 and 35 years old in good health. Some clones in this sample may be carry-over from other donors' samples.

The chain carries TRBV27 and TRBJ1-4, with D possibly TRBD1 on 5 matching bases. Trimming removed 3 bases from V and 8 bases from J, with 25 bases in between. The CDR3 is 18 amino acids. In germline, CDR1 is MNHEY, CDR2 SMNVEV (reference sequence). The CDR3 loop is CASSFSIGLGTGMEKLFF. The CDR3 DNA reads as TGTGCCAGCAGTTTCTCCATTGGACTTGGGACGGGGATGGAAAAACTGTTTTTT.

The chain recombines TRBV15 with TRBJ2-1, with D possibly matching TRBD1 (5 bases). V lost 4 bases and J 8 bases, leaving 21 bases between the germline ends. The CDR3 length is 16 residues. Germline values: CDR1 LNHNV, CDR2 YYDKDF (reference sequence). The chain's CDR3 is CATSTGPPRTSHEQFF. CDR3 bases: TGTGCCACCAGCACTGGTCCTCCCCGGACAAGCCATGAGCAGTTCTTC.

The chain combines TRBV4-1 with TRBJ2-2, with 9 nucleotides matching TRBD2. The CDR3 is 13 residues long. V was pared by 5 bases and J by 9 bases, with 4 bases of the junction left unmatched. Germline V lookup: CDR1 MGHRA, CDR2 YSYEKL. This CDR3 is CASSASGRRELFF. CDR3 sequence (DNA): TGCGCCAGCAGCGCAAGCGGGAGGCGGGAGCTGTTTTTT.

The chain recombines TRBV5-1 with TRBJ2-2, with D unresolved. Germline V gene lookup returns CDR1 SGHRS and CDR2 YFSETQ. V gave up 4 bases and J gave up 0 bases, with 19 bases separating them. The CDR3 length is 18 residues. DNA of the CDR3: TGCGCCAGCAGCAGCCCCGGCGGCAGCCCCACGAACACCGGGGAGCTGTTTTTT. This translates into CASSSPGGSPTNTGELFF.

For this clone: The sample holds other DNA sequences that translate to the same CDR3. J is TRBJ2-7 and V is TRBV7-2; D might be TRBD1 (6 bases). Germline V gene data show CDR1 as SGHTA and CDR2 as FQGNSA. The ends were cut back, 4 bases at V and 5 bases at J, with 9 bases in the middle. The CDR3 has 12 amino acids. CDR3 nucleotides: TGTGCCAGCAGCTCACAGGGCCACGAGCAGTACTTC. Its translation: CASSSQGHEQYF.

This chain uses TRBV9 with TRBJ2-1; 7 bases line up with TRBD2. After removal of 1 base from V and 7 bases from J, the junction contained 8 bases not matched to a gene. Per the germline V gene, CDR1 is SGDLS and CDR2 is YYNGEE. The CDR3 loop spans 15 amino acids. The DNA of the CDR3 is TGTGCCAGCAGCGTACTAGCGGATGGAAAGAATGAGCAGTTCTTC. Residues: CASSVLADGKNEQFF.

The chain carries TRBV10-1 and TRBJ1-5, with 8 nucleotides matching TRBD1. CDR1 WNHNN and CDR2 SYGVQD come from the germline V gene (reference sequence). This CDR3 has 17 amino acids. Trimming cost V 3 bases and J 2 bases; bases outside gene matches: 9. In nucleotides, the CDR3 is TGCGCCAGCAGTGAATATAATGGGGACAGGTGCAATCAGCCCCAGCATTTT. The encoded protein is CASSEYNGDRCNQPQHF.

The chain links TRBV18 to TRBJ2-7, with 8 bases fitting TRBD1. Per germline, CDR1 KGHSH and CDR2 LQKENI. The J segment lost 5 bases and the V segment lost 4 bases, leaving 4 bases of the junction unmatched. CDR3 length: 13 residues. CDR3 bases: TGTGCCAGCTCACTCTTGGACAGGGACGAGCAGTACTTC. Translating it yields CASSLLDRDEQYF.

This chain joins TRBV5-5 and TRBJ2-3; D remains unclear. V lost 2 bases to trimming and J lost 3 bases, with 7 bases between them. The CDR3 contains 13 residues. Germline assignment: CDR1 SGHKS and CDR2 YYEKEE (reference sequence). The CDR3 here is CASSFGFTDTQYF. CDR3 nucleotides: TGTGCCAGCAGCTTTGGATTTACAGATACGCAGTATTTT.